The 31 T cell receptor beta chains given below trace back to one sample, sequenced in a study of blood T cell repertoires in COVID-19. Data came from immunoSEQ multiplex PCR; TCRdb stores just in-frame clones and leaves some out. Of about 180,000 clones in the sample, about 83% were seen once. Sequenced material: PBMCs or T cells enriched from blood (not recorded which). These receptors were taken from a woman in her 30s who had recovered from COVID-19.

The chain has TRBV6-5 and TRBJ2-5; TRBD1 is a possible D gene (5 bases). The germline CDR1 and CDR2 sequences are MNHEY and SVGAGI. This CDR3 has 14 residues. The ends were cut back, 8 bases at V and 1 base at J, with 14 bases in the middle. The CDR3, as DNA: TGTGCCAGCTCAAAGGCAGGGCCCCAAGAGACCCAGTACTTC. Amino acids: CASSKAGPQETQYF.

The sample holds a few counts of this clone. This rearrangement joins TRBV27 to TRBJ2-3; 10 bases match TRBD2. J gave up 6 bases and V 5 bases, and 11 bases lay outside the gene matches. The CDR3 has 16 amino acids. Looked up from germline, CDR1 is MNHEY and CDR2 is SMNVEV (reference sequence). The CDR3 region has the DNA TGTGCCAGCAGTACGGAGCGGGAGGGCCAAGGTGATACGCAGTATTTT. Its translation is CASSTEREGQGDTQYF.

This clone came up once. Other DNA sequences in this specimen translate into the identical CDR3. This chain joins TRBV4-1 and TRBJ2-3; D call uncertain. CDR1 and CDR2 from the germline V gene are MGHRA and YSYEKL. This CDR3 region has 13 residues. The V end lost 0 bases, the J end lost 4 bases, and 5 bases lay between the germline ends. CDR3 loop: CASSQDRSDTQYF. The CDR3 nucleotides are TGCGCCAGCAGCCAAGACAGATCAGATACGCAGTATTTT.

The chain combines TRBV27 with TRBJ2-1; D gene ambiguous. CDR1 is MNHEY, CDR2 SMNVEV, per germline (reference sequence). Between the trimmed V and J ends, which lost 10 bases and 7 bases, there was a span of 11 bases. The CDR3 is made up of 11 amino acids. The CDR3 here is CAIRTVNEQFF. CDR3 DNA sequence: TGTGCCATTAGAACGGTTAATGAGCAGTTCTTC.

V is TRBV6-5 and J is TRBJ1-1; TRBD1 agrees at 8 bases. The CDR3 has 14 residues. V gave up 8 bases and J gave up 0 bases; unmatched junction bases: 5. The germline V gene encodes CDR1 MNHEY and CDR2 SVGAGI. This chain's CDR3 is CASSQGGMNTEAFF. The DNA for the CDR3 is TGTGCCAGCTCACAGGGGGGTATGAACACTGAAGCTTTCTTT.

A note on this clone: The same CDR3 is also encoded by other DNA sequences in this sample. The V and J genes are TRBV28 and TRBJ1-4, with 9 nucleotides matching TRBD1. The germline gives CDR1 MDHEN, CDR2 SYDVKM. V was clipped by 5 bases and J by 8 bases; unmatched bases: 9. There are 15 residues in the CDR3. CDR3 DNA sequence: TGTGCCAGCAGTCCCCAGACAGGGGGTAGGGAAAAACTGTTTTTT. This translates into CASSPQTGGREKLFF.

The V gene is TRBV10-3, the J gene TRBJ2-7; 13 nucleotides align to TRBD2. The CDR3 length is 15 residues. Per germline, CDR1 ENHRY and CDR2 SYGVKD. V trimming: 5 bases; J trimming: 2 bases; junction bases outside the gene matches: 3. DNA of the CDR3: TGTGCCATCAGTACCGGGACTAGCGGGACCTACGAGCAGTACTTC. This encodes CAISTGTSGTYEQYF.

This clone has just a few counts. The CDR3: CASSITTGGNQPQHF. The CDR3 DNA follows: TGTGCCAGCAGTATAACGACAGGGGGCAATCAGCCCCAGCATTTT. The V and J genes are TRBV27 and TRBJ1-5; 8 bases are a match to TRBD1. This CDR3 is 15 amino acids long. Germline loops: CDR1 MNHEY, CDR2 SMNVEV (reference sequence). V lost 5 bases, J lost 2 bases, and 5 bases stayed unmatched.

The sample holds one count of this clone. The CDR3 here is CASSLEFRELNTEAFF. CDR3 coding DNA: TGCGCCAGCAGCCTGGAATTTAGAGAACTGAACACTGAAGCTTTCTTT. The V gene is TRBV5-1, the J gene TRBJ1-1; D is undetermined. CDR3 length: 16 amino acids. Germline CDR1 reads SGHRS; CDR2 reads YFSETQ. Between the trimmed V and J ends, which lost 4 bases and 0 bases, there was a span of 16 bases.

The chain joins TRBV4-1 to TRBJ2-3; D ambiguous. The V end was cut by 2 bases, the J end by 6 bases, with 15 bases between. Germline V gives CDR1 MGHRA, CDR2 YSYEKL. This CDR3 contains 15 residues. CDR3 sequence reads: CASSQIGSFLDTQYF. The CDR3 DNA is TGCGCCAGCAGCCAAATTGGTAGTTTCTTGGATACGCAGTATTTT.

The rearrangement joins TRBV7-2 to TRBJ2-7, with 9 nucleotides matching TRBD1. The ends lost 1 base at V and 4 bases at J; junction bases unmatched: 5. The germline V gene has CDR1 SGHTA and CDR2 FQGNSA. CDR3 size: 15 residues. CDR3 in DNA: TGTGCCAGCAGCTTAGGAGGGACAGGGACTTACGAGCAGTACTTC. The encoded protein is CASSLGGTGTYEQYF.

The CDR3 sequence: CASSEEAEDTQYF. The CDR3 DNA is TGTGCCAGCAGTGAGGAGGCGGAGGATACGCAGTATTTT. The chain recombines TRBV2 with TRBJ2-3; tentative D call: TRBD2 (5 bases). Trimming stripped 3 bases from V and 6 bases from J, with 10 bases between. The germline gives CDR1 SNHLY, CDR2 FYNNEI. The CDR3 runs 13 residues.

A single count supports this clone. The chain joins TRBV4-1 to TRBJ2-5; a weak D match, TRBD2 (7 bases). Germline V gives CDR1 MGHRA, CDR2 YSYEKL. The CDR3 spans 16 residues. Trimming removed 0 bases at V and 5 bases at J, with 16 bases between. CDR3 in amino acids: CASSQEEGGDGETQYF. CDR3 nucleotide sequence: TGCGCCAGCAGCCAAGAAGAAGGGGGGGATGGGGAGACCCAGTACTTC.

The V call is TRBV19, the J call TRBJ2-1; perhaps TRBD2 as D (5 bases). The CDR3 is 15 residues long. Germline-derived CDR1 and CDR2 are LNHDA and SQIVND (reference sequence). Deletions cut 7 bases from V and 5 bases from J, with 18 bases between. The CDR3 DNA reads as TGTGCCAGTACCCCCTCCCGGGGAGCCCACAATGAGCAGTTCTTC. Its translation: CASTPSRGAHNEQFF.

The chain recombines TRBV5-1 with TRBJ2-2, with 7 positions matching TRBD1. Germline V gene lookup returns CDR1 SGHRS and CDR2 YFSETQ. The CDR3 consists of 18 residues. Trimming took 3 bases from V and 0 from J; bases not matched to a gene: 11. The CDR3 spells CASSSLTGSQPNTGELFF. Here the CDR3 DNA reads TGCGCCAGCAGCTCCTTGACAGGGAGCCAACCGAACACCGGGGAGCTGTTTTTT.

This clone appeared once. The gene calls are TRBV6-5 and TRBJ2-7; tentatively, D is TRBD2 (5 bases). The CDR3 sequence is 14 residues long. V was trimmed by 7 bases and J by 3 bases, leaving 16 bases between them. The V gene's germline CDR1 is MNHEY and CDR2 SVGAGI. CDR3 sequence: CASKRGTDLYEQYF. CDR3 nucleotides: TGTGCCAGCAAACGGGGAACAGATCTCTACGAGCAGTACTTC.

This clone was observed once. V usage is TRBV30 and J usage is TRBJ1-1; possible D gene TRBD1, 5 bases. Trimming removed 6 bases at V and 5 bases at J, with 10 bases between. This CDR3 is 11 amino acids long. CDR1 GTSNPN and CDR2 SVGIG come from the germline V gene (reference sequence). CDR3 in DNA: TGTGCCTGCAAGCGGGGGACTGAAGCTTTCTTT. Translating it yields CACKRGTEAFF. Variable domain in full (rest from reference TRBV30 and TRBJ1-1): SQTIHQWPATLVQPVGSPLSLECTVEGTSNPNLYWYRQAAGRGLQLLFYSVGIGQISSEVPQNLSASRPQDRQFILSSKKLLLSDSGFYLCACKRGTEAFFGQGTRLTVV.

The rearrangement links TRBV5-1 to TRBJ2-6; no reliable D call. Trimming took off 3 bases at V and 0 bases at J, with 4 bases between the two ends. The germline gives CDR1 SGHRS, CDR2 YFSETQ. CDR3 size: 14 residues. In DNA form, the CDR3 reads TGCGCCAGCAGCTACTACTCTGGGGCCAACGTCCTGACTTTC. Protein: CASSYYSGANVLTF.

The chain uses TRBV28 and TRBJ1-2; D uncertain. There are 15 residues in the CDR3. Germline V CDR1 and CDR2: MDHEN, SYDVKM. Trimming pared 7 bases from V and 0 bases from J, leaving 15 bases between. The CDR3 loop reads CASTYGDTSNYGYTF. As DNA, the CDR3 is TGTGCCAGCACCTATGGAGATACCTCTAACTATGGCTACACCTTC.

The V call is TRBV18, the J call TRBJ1-6; D is unclear. V was cut by 3 bases and J by 7 bases, with 16 bases left in between. The CDR3 sequence is 16 residues long. CDR1 is KGHSH, CDR2 LQKENI, per germline. The CDR3 loop reads CASSPRTLDSNSPLHF. The CDR3 nucleotides are TGTGCCAGCTCACCCCGGACTCTTGACTCCAATTCACCCCTCCACTTT.

The chain recombines TRBV7-9 with TRBJ2-5; 8 bases are shared with TRBD2. CDR1 and CDR2 (germline): SEHNR, FQNEAQ (reference sequence). This CDR3 is built from 18 residues. V gave up 2 bases and J gave up 2 bases; unmatched junction bases: 13. This CDR3 is CASSLPRALAGLQETQYF. The DNA of the CDR3 is TGTGCCAGCAGCTTACCGCGGGCGCTAGCGGGCCTACAAGAGACCCAGTACTTC.

V is TRBV18 and J is TRBJ2-7; 7 bases agree with TRBD1. The CDR3 loop spans 13 amino acids. CDR1 and CDR2 from the germline V gene are KGHSH and LQKENI. V lost 3 bases to trimming and J lost 6 bases; unmatched junction nucleotides: 5. CDR3 amino acids: CASSPPGQTEQYF. CDR3 bases: TGTGCCAGCTCACCCCCGGGACAGACCGAGCAGTACTTC.

This clone was seen only a few times. V usage is TRBV2 and J usage is TRBJ2-7; 9 nucleotides match TRBD1. Germline loops: CDR1 SNHLY, CDR2 FYNNEI. V lost 7 bases and J lost 7; bases outside the gene matches: 29. The CDR3 extends over 20 amino acids. The CDR3 DNA sequence: TGTGCCAGCAAATATACCGGGACAGGGTCCAACACCCCAGGAAAACGGGAGCAGTACTTC. Translating it yields CASKYTGTGSNTPGKREQYF.

The chain links TRBV5-1 to TRBJ2-7; TRBD1 aligns across 9 bases. CDR1 SGHRS and CDR2 YFSETQ come from the germline V gene. The length of the CDR3 is 15 residues. V shed 1 base, J shed 3 bases, and the junction held 5 bases outside the gene matches. The chain's CDR3 is CASSLTGDRDYEQYF. CDR3 nucleotides: TGCGCCAGCAGCTTGACCGGGGACAGGGACTACGAGCAGTACTTC.

This chain joins TRBV9 and TRBJ2-2, with D tentatively TRBD1 (5 bases). The germline gives CDR1 SGDLS, CDR2 YYNGEE. This CDR3 spans 14 amino acids. Trimming took off 3 bases at V and 5 bases at J, with 11 bases between the two ends. The CDR3 here is CASSAPGKTGELFF. CDR3 nucleotides: TGTGCCAGCAGCGCTCCAGGGAAAACCGGGGAGCTGTTTTTT.

This chain links TRBV4-1 with TRBJ2-3, with TRBD2 as a possible D gene (5 bases). V lost 1 base to trimming and J lost 4 bases, with 21 bases between them. The germline CDR1 and CDR2 sequences are MGHRA and YSYEKL. The CDR3 runs to 18 residues. The CDR3 protein is CASSQAAPILVSADTQYF. The CDR3, as DNA: TGCGCCAGCAGCCAAGCCGCCCCTATACTAGTTTCCGCAGATACGCAGTATTTT.

This CDR3 is CASSVATGRKDTIYF. The CDR3 DNA is TGTGCCAGCAGCGTAGCTACGGGTAGGAAGGACACCATATATTTT. The chain joins TRBV9 to TRBJ1-3; D gene unclear. Germline lookup yields CDR1 SGDLS and CDR2 YYNGEE. CDR3 size: 15 residues. V lost 0 bases, J lost 8 bases, and 15 bases lay in between.

The rearrangement links TRBV28 to TRBJ2-1; 7 nucleotides align to TRBD2. CDR3 length: 15 residues. V shed 5 bases, J shed 4 bases, and the junction held 8 bases outside the gene matches. Germline loops: CDR1 MDHEN, CDR2 SYDVKM. Here the CDR3 DNA reads TGTGCCAGCAGTCCTCGGGAGGCGCCATACAATGAGCAGTTCTTC. As protein: CASSPREAPYNEQFF.

The chain carries TRBV7-2 and TRBJ2-5; 10 nucleotides line up with TRBD2. CDR1 is SGHTA, CDR2 FQGNSA, per germline. V was clipped by 1 base and J by 11 bases; unmatched bases: 7. The CDR3 runs 14 residues. The CDR3 DNA is TGTGCCAGCAGCTTAGTGGCTAGCGGGAGTAAACAGTACTTC. Protein product: CASSLVASGSKQYF. The variable domain in full, completed from reference TRBV7-2 and TRBJ2-5, reads GAGVSQSPSNKVTEKGKDVELRCDPISGHTALYWYRQSLGQGLEFLIYFQGNSAPDKSGLPSDRFSAERTGGSVSTLTIQRTQQEDSAVYLCASSLVASGSKQYFGPGTRLLVL.

CDR3 sequence reads: CASSQAVGTGELFF. In DNA form, the CDR3 reads TGTGCCAGCAGCCAAGCGGTAGGGACAGGGGAGCTGTTTTTT. The chain uses TRBV3-1 (or the pseudogene TRBV3-2) and TRBJ2-2; D perhaps matches TRBD1 (6 bases). There are 14 residues in the CDR3. CDR1 LGHDT and CDR2 YNNKEL come from the germline V gene (reference sequence). V was pared by 1 base and J by 8 bases, with 11 bases between.

CDR3 loop: CATSRDQRTGLTQYF. CDR3 DNA sequence: TGTGCCACCAGCAGAGATCAGAGGACAGGGCTGACCCAGTACTTC. V usage is TRBV15 and J usage is TRBJ2-5, with TRBD1 matching 8 bases. The CDR3 is 15 amino acids. In germline, CDR1 is LNHNV, CDR2 YYDKDF (reference sequence). V was pared by 0 bases and J by 7 bases, with 7 bases of the junction left unmatched.